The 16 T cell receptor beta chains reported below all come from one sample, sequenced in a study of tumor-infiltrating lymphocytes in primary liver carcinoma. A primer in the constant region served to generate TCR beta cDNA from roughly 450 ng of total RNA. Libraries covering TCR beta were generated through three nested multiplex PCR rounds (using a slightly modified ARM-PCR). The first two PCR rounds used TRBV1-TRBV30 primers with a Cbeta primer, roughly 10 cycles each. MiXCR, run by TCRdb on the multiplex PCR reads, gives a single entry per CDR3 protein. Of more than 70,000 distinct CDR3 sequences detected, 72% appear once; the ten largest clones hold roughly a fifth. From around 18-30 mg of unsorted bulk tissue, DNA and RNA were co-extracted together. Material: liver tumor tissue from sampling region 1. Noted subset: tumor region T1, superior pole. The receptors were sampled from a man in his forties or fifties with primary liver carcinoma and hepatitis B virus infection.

The CDR3, as DNA: TGCATCATTGGGACAGGGGGCTACAATGAGCAGTTCTTC. It encodes CIIGTGGYNEQFF. The chain is built from TRBV29-1 and TRBJ2-1; 11 nucleotides line up with TRBD1. CDR1 SQVTM and CDR2 ANQGSEA come from the germline V gene. The CDR3 spans 13 residues.

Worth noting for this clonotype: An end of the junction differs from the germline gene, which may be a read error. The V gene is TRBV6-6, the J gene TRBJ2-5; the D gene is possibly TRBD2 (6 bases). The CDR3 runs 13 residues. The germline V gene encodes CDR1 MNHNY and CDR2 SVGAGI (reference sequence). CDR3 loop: CTSRRDLQEIQYF. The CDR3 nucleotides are TGTACCAGCAGGAGGGATCTCCAAGAGATCCAGTACTTC.

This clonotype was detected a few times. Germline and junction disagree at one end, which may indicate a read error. CDR3 DNA: TGTGCCAGCAGCAGAGGGACTAGCGGGAGCCCCTACAACGAGCAGTTCTTC. It yields the protein CASSRGTSGSPYNEQFF. V usage is TRBV11-2 and J usage is TRBJ2-1, with TRBD2 identical over 14 bases. From germline, CDR1 is SGHAT and CDR2 FQNNGV. The CDR3 is 17 amino acids. Filled out from reference TRBV11-2 and TRBJ2-1, the complete variable domain reads EAGVAQSPRYKIIEKRQSVAFWCNPISGHATLYWYQQILGQGPKLLIQFQNNGVVDDSQLPKDRFSAERLKGVDSTLKIQPAKLEDSAVYLCASSRGTSGSPYNEQFFGPGTRLTVL.

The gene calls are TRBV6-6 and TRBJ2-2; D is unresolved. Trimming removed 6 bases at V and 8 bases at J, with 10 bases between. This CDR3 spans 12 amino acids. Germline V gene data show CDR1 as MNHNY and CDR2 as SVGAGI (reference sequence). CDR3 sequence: CASRVLGGELFF. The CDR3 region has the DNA TGTGCCAGCAGAGTCTTGGGTGGGGAGCTGTTTTTT.

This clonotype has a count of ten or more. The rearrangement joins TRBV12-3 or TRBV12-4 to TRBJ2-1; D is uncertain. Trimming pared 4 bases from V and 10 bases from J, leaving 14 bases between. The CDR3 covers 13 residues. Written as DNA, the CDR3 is TGTGCCAGCAGTTCCGGATTTATCCCGGAGCAGTTCTTC. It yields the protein CASSSGFIPEQFF.

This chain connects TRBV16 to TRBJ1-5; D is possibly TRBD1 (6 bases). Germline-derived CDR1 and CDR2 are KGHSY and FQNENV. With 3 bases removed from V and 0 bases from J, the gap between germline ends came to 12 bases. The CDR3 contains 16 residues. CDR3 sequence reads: CASSHLGTFSNQPQHF. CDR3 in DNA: TGTGCCAGCAGCCATCTCGGGACATTTAGCAATCAGCCCCAGCATTTT.

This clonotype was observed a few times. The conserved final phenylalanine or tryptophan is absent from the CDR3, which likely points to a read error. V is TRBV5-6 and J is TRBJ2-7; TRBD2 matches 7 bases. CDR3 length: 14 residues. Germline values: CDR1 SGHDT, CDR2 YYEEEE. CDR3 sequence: CVSSLRYQAGEQYS. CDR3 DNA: TGTGTCAGCAGCTTGAGGTACCAAGCGGGGGAGCAGTACTCC.

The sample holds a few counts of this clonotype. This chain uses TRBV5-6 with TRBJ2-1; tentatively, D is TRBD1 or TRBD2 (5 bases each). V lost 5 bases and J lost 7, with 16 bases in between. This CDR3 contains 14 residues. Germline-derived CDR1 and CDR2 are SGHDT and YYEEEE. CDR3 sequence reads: CASRFGALGNEQFF. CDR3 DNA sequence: TGTGCCAGCAGATTCGGGGCGCTGGGTAATGAGCAGTTCTTC.

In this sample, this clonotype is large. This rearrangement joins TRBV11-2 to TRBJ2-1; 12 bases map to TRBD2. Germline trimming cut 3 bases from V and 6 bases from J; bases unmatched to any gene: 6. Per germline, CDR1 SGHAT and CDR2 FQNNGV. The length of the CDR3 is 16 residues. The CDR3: CASSFRLAGDFNEQFF. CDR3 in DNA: TGTGCCAGCAGCTTTCGACTAGCGGGAGATTTCAATGAGCAGTTCTTC.

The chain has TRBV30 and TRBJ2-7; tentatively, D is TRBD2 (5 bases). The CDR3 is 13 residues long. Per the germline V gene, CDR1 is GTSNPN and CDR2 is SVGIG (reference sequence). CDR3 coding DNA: TGTACCTCAGACCGGGGTTTAGGCGGCGAGCAGTACGTC. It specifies CTSDRGLGGEQYV.

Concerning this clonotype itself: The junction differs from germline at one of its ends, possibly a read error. The CDR3 sequence: CASGADANTGERFF. The CDR3 nucleotides are TGCGCCAGCGGCGCCGACGCAAACACCGGGGAGCGGTTTTTT. J is TRBJ2-2 and V is TRBV5-1; possible D gene TRBD2, 5 bases. The germline gives CDR1 SGHRS, CDR2 YFSETQ. This CDR3 has 14 amino acids.

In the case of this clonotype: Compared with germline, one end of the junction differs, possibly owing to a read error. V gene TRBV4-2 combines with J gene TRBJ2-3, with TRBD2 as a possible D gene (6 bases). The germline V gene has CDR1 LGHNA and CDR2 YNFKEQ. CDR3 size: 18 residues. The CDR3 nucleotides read TGTGCCTGCAGCCAAGATCACCGGGAGATGGTTGGAACAGATACGCAGTACTTT. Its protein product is CACSQDHREMVGTDTQYF.

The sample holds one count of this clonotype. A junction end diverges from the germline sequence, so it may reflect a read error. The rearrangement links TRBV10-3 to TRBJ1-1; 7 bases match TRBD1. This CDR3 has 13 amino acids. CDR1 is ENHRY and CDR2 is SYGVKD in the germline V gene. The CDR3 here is CPISDDRATDAFF. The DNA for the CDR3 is TGTCCCATCAGTGATGACAGGGCCACTGATGCTTTCTTT.

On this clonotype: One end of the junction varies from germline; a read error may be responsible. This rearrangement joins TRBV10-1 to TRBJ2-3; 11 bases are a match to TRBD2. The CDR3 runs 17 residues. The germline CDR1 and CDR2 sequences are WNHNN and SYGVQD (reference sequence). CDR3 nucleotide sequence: TGCGCCAGCAGTGATGGGGGACTAGCGGAGGAGGATGATATGCAGTATTTT. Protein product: CASSDGGLAEEDDMQYF.

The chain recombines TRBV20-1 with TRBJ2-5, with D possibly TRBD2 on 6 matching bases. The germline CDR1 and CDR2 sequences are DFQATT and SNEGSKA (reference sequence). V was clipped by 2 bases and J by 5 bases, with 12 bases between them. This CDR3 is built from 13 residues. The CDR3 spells CSARTGGEETQYF. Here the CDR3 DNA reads TGCAGTGCTAGAACAGGAGGGGAGGAGACCCAGTACTTC.

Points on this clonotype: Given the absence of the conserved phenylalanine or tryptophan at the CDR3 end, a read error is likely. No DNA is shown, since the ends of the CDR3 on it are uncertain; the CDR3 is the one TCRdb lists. Here the CDR3 reads CASTRTADSGANVLTL. The chain recombines TRBV6-1 with TRBJ2-6; the DNA was not used to check the table's D call, TRBD2. Germline-derived CDR1 and CDR2 are MNHNS and SASEGT. Ends included, the CDR3 has 16 residues.